The 4 T cell receptor beta chains listed next were all sequenced from one sample in a study. Using its own MiXCR run on the RT-PCR reads, TCRdb lists one record per CDR3 protein. The profile shows about 700,000 distinct CDR3 sequences, 13% to 15% of them singletons. The sample consisted of memory CD4+ T cells from blood. The origin of the receptors is a female donor in good health, serving as a healthy control.

The V gene is TRBV7-9, the J gene TRBJ2-3; the D is unclear. There are 13 residues in the CDR3. The V and J ends lost 5 bases and 6 bases respectively, with 12 bases between them. Germline loops: CDR1 SEHNR, CDR2 FQNEAQ (reference sequence). CDR3 nucleotide sequence: TGTGCCAGCAGCCGTCCGTCGGGCGATACGCAGTATTTT. Encoded protein: CASSRPSGDTQYF. The variable domain in full, with the rest retrieved from reference TRBV7-9 and TRBJ2-3, is DTGVSQNPRHKITKRGQNVTFRCDPISEHNRLYWYRQTLGQGPEFLTYFQNEAQLEKSRLLSDRFSAERPKGSFSTLEIQRTEQGDSAMYLCASSRPSGDTQYFGPGTRLTVL.

The V gene is TRBV3-1, the J gene TRBJ2-5, with 9 bases aligning to TRBD2. Germline CDR1 and CDR2: LGHDT and YNNKEL (reference sequence). The CDR3 runs to 18 residues. Trimming at V came to 4 bases and at J to 1 base, leaving 13 bases not matched to a gene. CDR3 protein: CASSRGGEAGGVQETQYF. CDR3 nucleotides: TGTGCCAGCAGCCGCGGAGGTGAGGCGGGAGGGGTCCAAGAGACCCAGTACTTC.

This clonotype was found a few times. Here the CDR3 DNA reads TGCAGTGCTAGACCGGAGAACCAAGAGACCCAGTACTTC. Translated: CSARPENQETQYF. V usage is TRBV20-1 and J usage is TRBJ2-5; no firm D call. CDR1 and CDR2 from the germline V gene are DFQATT and SNEGSKA (reference sequence). V was shortened by 2 bases and J by 0 bases, with 7 bases between the two germline ends. The CDR3 runs 13 residues.

This rearrangement joins TRBV30 to TRBJ2-5; no definite D call. The CDR3 covers 13 residues. CDR1 is GTSNPN and CDR2 is SVGIG in the germline V gene (reference sequence). The germline V and J ends were trimmed by 2 bases and 7 bases, with 14 bases remaining between them. The CDR3 nucleotides are TGTGCCTGGAGTCTCGTAGGGCTTTCGACCCAGTACTTC. This translates into CAWSLVGLSTQYF.